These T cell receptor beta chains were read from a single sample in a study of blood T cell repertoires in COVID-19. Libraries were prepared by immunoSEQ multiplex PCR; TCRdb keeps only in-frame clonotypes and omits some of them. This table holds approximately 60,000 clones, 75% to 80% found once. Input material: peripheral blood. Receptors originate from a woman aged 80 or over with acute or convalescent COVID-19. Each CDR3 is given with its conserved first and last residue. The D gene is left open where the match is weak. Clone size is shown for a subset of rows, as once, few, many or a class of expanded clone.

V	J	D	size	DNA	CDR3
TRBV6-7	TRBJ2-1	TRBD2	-	TGTGCCAGCAGTTACGGCGGGAGGGACTCCTACAATGAGCAGTTCTTC	CASSYGGRDSYNEQFF
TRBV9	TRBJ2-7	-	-	TGTGCCAGCAGCGTAGGAGGGGACTCATCCTACGAGCAGTACTTC	CASSVGGDSSYEQYF
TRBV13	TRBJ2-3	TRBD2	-	TGTGCCAGCAGCTTAATAACGGGAGGGTCGACAGATACGCAGTATTTT	CASSLITGGSTDTQYF
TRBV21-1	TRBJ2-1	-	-	TGTGCCACCCAACTTTCCTCTAGCGGTCCATGCCACAATGAGCAGTTCTTC	CATQLSSSGPCHNEQFF
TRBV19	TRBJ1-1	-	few	TGTGCCAGTAGTATAGTCCAGGGCACTGAAGCTTTCTTT	CASSIVQGTEAFF
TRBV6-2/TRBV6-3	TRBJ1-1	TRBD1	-	TGTGCCAGCACCCCGACAGGGGTCTACACTGAAGCTTTCTTT	CASTPTGVYTEAFF
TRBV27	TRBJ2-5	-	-	TGTGCCAGCAGTTTCCGTCTGTCACTCGGGGAGACCCAGTACTTC	CASSFRLSLGETQYF
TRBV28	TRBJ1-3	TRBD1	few	TGTGCCAGCAGTCTGACAGGGGGCTCTGGAAACACCATATATTTT	CASSLTGGSGNTIYF
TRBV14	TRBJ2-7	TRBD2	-	TGTGCCAGCAGCCCGAAGACGGGACTACAGTCCTACGAGCAGTACTTC	CASSPKTGLQSYEQYF
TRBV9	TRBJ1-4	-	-	TGTGCCAGCAGCGTAGCTACGGCTAATGAAAAACTGTTTTTT	CASSVATANEKLFF
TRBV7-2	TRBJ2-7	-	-	TGTGCCAGCAGCTTAGCAGACAGAGGGGGTAGGCAGTACTTC	CASSLADRGGRQYF
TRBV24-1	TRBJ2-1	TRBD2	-	TGTGCCACCAGTGATTCAGTAGCGGGGTCCTACAATGAGCAGTTCTTC	CATSDSVAGSYNEQFF
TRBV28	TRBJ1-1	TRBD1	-	TGTGCCAGCAACCCACAGGGGGCGAATACTGAAGCTTTCTTT	CASNPQGANTEAFF
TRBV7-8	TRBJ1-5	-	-	TGTGCCAGCAGCTCATCCGGGGGGATTAATCAGCCCCAGCATTTT	CASSSSGGINQPQHF
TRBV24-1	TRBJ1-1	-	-	TGTGCCACCGAGGCGGGGGCGGGTTATGAAGCTTTCTTT	CATEAGAGYEAFF
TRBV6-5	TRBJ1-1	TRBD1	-	TGTGCCAGCAGTCGAACAGGGGTAAACACTGAAGCTTTCTTT	CASSRTGVNTEAFF
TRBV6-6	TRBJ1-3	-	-	TGTGCCAGCCAGGGCGAAGCTGGAAACACCATATATTTT	CASQGEAGNTIYF
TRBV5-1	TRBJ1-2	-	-	TGCGCCAGCAGCTTGGTCGGGGGGACCAGCTATGGCTACACCTTC	CASSLVGGTSYGYTF
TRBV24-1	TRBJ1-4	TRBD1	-	TGTGCCACCAGTGACCATTCAGGGGGAAATGAAAAACTGTTTTTT	CATSDHSGGNEKLFF
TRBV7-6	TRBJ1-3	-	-	TGTGCCAGCAGCTTAACCTACGTCGCTGGAAACACCATATATTTT	CASSLTYVAGNTIYF
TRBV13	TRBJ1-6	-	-	TGTGCCAGCAGCCACCCCCGGTCACCCCTCCACTTT	CASSHPRSPLHF
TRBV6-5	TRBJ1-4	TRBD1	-	TGTGCCAGCAGTACGACAGGGGATAATGAAAAACTGTTTTTT	CASSTTGDNEKLFF
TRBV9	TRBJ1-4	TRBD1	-	TGTGCCAGCAGCGAGCAGACAGGGGGAAAAGAAAAACTGTTTTTT	CASSEQTGGKEKLFF
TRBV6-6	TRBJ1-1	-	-	TGTGCCAGCAGAAAACCCGAGGCCTTGAACACTGAAGCTTTCTTT	CASRKPEALNTEAFF
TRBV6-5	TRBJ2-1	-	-	TGTGCCAGCAGTTTGGAGATGAATGAGCAGTTCTTC	CASSLEMNEQFF